This TCR beta chain comes out of a study of tumor-infiltrating lymphocytes in primary liver carcinoma. Study-level background: The study reported T1-T3 N0M0 tumors spanning 4.2 to 10 cm. Whole-study results and caveats: Significantly larger top-250-clone fractions were found in tumors than in blood (p = 0.039).

The researchers produced TCR beta cDNA from approximately 460 ng total RNA with a constant-region primer. For TCR beta, libraries were produced by three nested multiplex PCR rounds using slightly modified ARM-PCR. Researchers ran the first two PCR rounds for roughly 11 cycles each with TRBV1-TRBV30 forward primers and a C-beta reverse primer. TCRdb ran MiXCR on the multiplex PCR reads and lists one entry per CDR3 protein. The table has approximately 190,000 distinct CDR3 sequences, 70% to 90% seen once; the top ten hold about a sixth. This clonotype appeared a single time. No antigen is known for it. A junction end diverges from the germline sequence, so it may reflect a read error. Germline CDR1 reads ENHRY; CDR2 reads SYGVKD. The CDR3 sequence is 13 residues long. Taking 20-30 mg of unsorted bulk tissue, the authors co-extracted RNA and DNA. Over 85% of the cells in every tumor sample were viable tumor cells.

The source is a middle-aged man with primary liver carcinoma and hepatitis B virus infection. Sequencing was done on a sample of tumor tissue from primary liver carcinoma. The chain combines TRBV10-3 with TRBJ2-3; the D gene is possibly TRBD2 (7 bases). As DNA, the CDR3 is TGTGCCATCAGGCGGGGGCGCACAAATACGCAATATTTT. Protein product: CAIRRGRTNTQYF.